Following are 20 T cell receptor beta chains from one sample sequenced in a study of T cells in Graves' hyperthyroidism and ophthalmopathy. RNA transcripts gave rise to amplified TCR beta CDR3 regions. HTBI primers were employed in a first-round RT-PCR of the TCR CDR3. Each CDR3 protein gets one entry after TCRdb re-called the multiplex PCR reads with MiXCR. The table shows a few hundred thousand distinct CDR3 sequences, with approximately 13% occurring only once. Sequenced: blood. The receptor set was obtained from a woman aged 18-29 years with Graves' hyperthyroidism.

This rearrangement joins TRBV30 to TRBJ2-3, with 8 positions matching TRBD2. J was trimmed by 4 bases and V by 0 bases; bases with no gene match: 0. CDR3 length: 13 residues. Germline V gene data show CDR1 as GTSNPN and CDR2 as SVGIG (reference sequence). DNA for the CDR3: TGTGCCTGGAGTGTGACTAGCGCAGATACGCAGTATTTT. It yields the protein CAWSVTSADTQYF.

CDR3 protein: CASSYSLAGAPDTQYF. CDR3 in DNA: TGTGCCAGCAGTTACTCTCTAGCGGGAGCCCCAGATACGCAGTATTTT. The chain links TRBV6-2 or TRBV6-3 to TRBJ2-3; TRBD2 aligns across 10 bases. This CDR3 contains 16 residues. Trimming removed 0 bases from V and 4 bases from J; junction bases left unmatched: 4. Germline CDR1 and CDR2: MNHEY and SVGEGT.

This clonotype has at least ten counts. The chain combines TRBV7-2 with TRBJ2-7, with 9 bases that match TRBD1. This CDR3 has 14 residues. Trimming at V came to 5 bases and at J to 2 bases, leaving 4 bases not matched to a gene. Germline V gene lookup returns CDR1 SGHTA and CDR2 FQGNSA. The CDR3 DNA is TGTGCCAGCAGCCCCGGGGACAGGGCCTACGAGCAGTACTTC. Protein sequence: CASSPGDRAYEQYF. The complete variable domain, with remaining parts taken from reference TRBV7-2 and TRBJ2-7, reads GAGVSQSPSNKVTEKGKDVELRCDPISGHTALYWYRQSLGQGLEFLIYFQGNSAPDKSGLPSDRFSAERTGGSVSTLTIQRTQQEDSAVYLCASSPGDRAYEQYFGPGTRLTVT.

This sequence joins TRBV19 and TRBJ2-1; 9 positions agree with TRBD1. The junction had 13 bases not matched to a gene; V was cut back by 6 bases and J by 7 bases. The CDR3 has 16 residues. Germline CDR1 LNHDA, CDR2 SQIVND (reference sequence). CDR3 bases: TGTGCCAGTAGAACCCCGACAGGGGGTATCATGAATGAGCAGTTCTTC. Translated: CASRTPTGGIMNEQFF.

This clonotype was counted many times. The rearrangement links TRBV7-2 to TRBJ2-1, with TRBD2 matching over 11 bases. With 5 bases clipped from V and 10 bases from J, the junction kept 10 bases outside the gene matches. CDR1 SGHTA and CDR2 FQGNSA come from the germline V gene. There are 15 residues in the CDR3. The CDR3: CASSSTLAGGGEQFF. The CDR3 nucleotides read TGTGCCAGCAGCAGTACTCTAGCGGGAGGAGGGGAGCAGTTCTTC.

This clonotype was recorded many times. The chain uses TRBV24-1 and TRBJ2-3; tentative D call: TRBD1 (5 bases). From germline, CDR1 is KGHDR and CDR2 SFDVKD. The CDR3 totals 16 residues. Trimming removed 3 bases at V and 1 base at J, with 13 bases between. CDR3 sequence: CATSDSAVQGTDTQYF. The CDR3 bases are TGTGCCACCAGTGATAGCGCGGTACAGGGCACAGATACGCAGTATTTT.

The chain uses TRBV28 and TRBJ1-1, with D possibly TRBD1 on 5 matching bases. V was clipped by 2 bases and J by 6 bases, with 16 bases between them. This CDR3 spans 15 amino acids. The germline CDR1 and CDR2 sequences are MDHEN and SYDVKM. The CDR3 region is CASSLGPGGSAEAFF. CDR3 DNA sequence: TGTGCCAGCAGTTTAGGGCCTGGGGGAAGCGCTGAAGCTTTCTTT.

This clonotype has at least ten counts. The CDR3 reads CSAQGTGDYNSPLHF. CDR3 in DNA: TGCAGTGCTCAAGGGACAGGGGACTATAATTCACCCCTCCACTTT. V and J are TRBV20-1 and TRBJ1-6, with TRBD1 matching 10 bases. The germline V gene has CDR1 DFQATT and CDR2 SNEGSKA (reference sequence). Unmatched junction bases numbered 4, after V lost 5 bases and J lost 3 bases. The CDR3 totals 15 residues.

This clonotype showed up many times. The rearrangement links TRBV18 to TRBJ1-4; no definite D call. In germline, CDR1 is KGHSH, CDR2 LQKENI. CDR3 length equals 15 residues. The V gene lost 3 bases and the J gene lost 5 bases, with 13 bases spanning the gap. This CDR3 is CASSPGASRNEKLFF. The CDR3 bases are TGTGCCAGCTCACCCGGAGCATCGAGGAATGAAAAACTGTTTTTT.

In its sample, this clonotype was seen many times. Being one base from a much bigger clone, this may be a read error. This chain joins TRBV28 and TRBJ2-3; D ambiguous. The CDR3 has 12 amino acids. Trimming removed 4 bases from V and 2 bases from J, with 4 bases in between. The germline gives CDR1 MDHEN, CDR2 SYDVKM. The CDR3 loop reads CASSSNTDTQYF. CDR3 nucleotides: TGTGCCAGCAGTTCTAACACAGATACGCAGTATTTT.

This clonotype was seen a few times. CDR3 residues: CATSDPTSGGAGETQYF. Written as DNA, the CDR3 is TGTGCCACCAGTGACCCAACTAGCGGGGGGGCCGGAGAGACCCAGTACTTC. The chain has TRBV24-1 and TRBJ2-5; 13 bases map to TRBD2. The CDR3 length is 17 residues. Germline assignment: CDR1 KGHDR and CDR2 SFDVKD. Germline trimming cut 4 bases from V and 4 bases from J; bases unmatched to any gene: 8.

This clonotype was found many times. The chain couples TRBV27 to TRBJ2-7, with D perhaps matching TRBD1 or TRBD2 (5 bases each). CDR3 length equals 16 residues. Germline-derived CDR1 and CDR2 are MNHEY and SMNVEV (reference sequence). The germline V and J ends were trimmed by 5 bases and 4 bases, with 21 bases remaining between them. The CDR3 is CASSPLTGHRPYEQYF. The CDR3 nucleotides read TGTGCCAGCAGTCCTTTAACGGGGCATCGCCCGTACGAGCAGTACTTC.

In its sample, this clonotype was seen many times. J is TRBJ1-5 and V is TRBV7-8, with D tentatively TRBD1 (5 bases). This CDR3 is built from 15 residues. V lost 1 base to trimming and J lost 6 bases, with 13 bases between them. In germline, CDR1 is SGHVS, CDR2 FQNEAQ. The CDR3 DNA sequence: TGTGCCAGCAGCTTAGGTGGGTCGGGGGGTCAGCCCCAGCATTTT. Translated: CASSLGGSGGQPQHF.

The gene calls are TRBV4-2 and TRBJ2-1, with no clear D. The CDR3 contains 14 residues. Germline-derived CDR1 and CDR2 are LGHNA and YNFKEQ. Trimming took off 0 bases at V and 8 bases at J, with 11 bases between the two ends. CDR3 in amino acids: CASSQDRVRHEQFF. The CDR3 nucleotides are TGTGCCAGCAGCCAAGATAGGGTGCGCCATGAGCAGTTCTTC.

This clonotype was observed at least ten times. V is TRBV28 and J is TRBJ2-7; D call uncertain. The V and J ends lost 3 bases and 5 bases respectively, with 14 bases between them. Per germline, CDR1 MDHEN and CDR2 SYDVKM. The CDR3 length is 14 residues. CDR3 loop: CASSLTSGTDEQYF. The CDR3 DNA reads as TGTGCCAGCAGTTTGACCTCCGGAACCGACGAGCAGTACTTC.

This clonotype appeared many times. J is TRBJ2-3 and V is TRBV5-6, with D possibly called TRBD1 or TRBD2 (5 bases each). Germline values: CDR1 SGHDT, CDR2 YYEEEE. With 2 bases removed from V and 10 bases from J, the gap between germline ends came to 26 bases. This CDR3 is 17 amino acids long. As DNA, the CDR3 is TGTGCCAGCAGCTTATGGGCTCCAGTGCCCCCAGAGGGACCGCAGTATTTT. Protein: CASSLWAPVPPEGPQYF.

This clonotype was observed many times. The rearrangement links TRBV19 to TRBJ1-1, with D maybe TRBD1 (5 bases). The CDR3 is 15 residues long. Germline CDR1 LNHDA, CDR2 SQIVND (reference sequence). V dropped 6 bases and J dropped 3 bases, with 17 bases sitting between them. The CDR3 reads CASRRDGSEYTEAFF. The CDR3 bases are TGTGCCAGTAGGCGGGACGGGTCAGAATACACTGAAGCTTTCTTT. Full variable domain (remainder filled in from reference TRBV19 and TRBJ1-1): DGGITQSPKYLFRKEGQNVTLSCEQNLNHDAMYWYRQDPGQGLRLIYYSQIVNDFQKGDIAEGYSVSREKKESFPLTVTSAQKNPTAFYLCASRRDGSEYTEAFFGQGTRLTVV.

This clonotype was counted a few times. The rearrangement joins TRBV12-3 or TRBV12-4 to TRBJ2-1; 8 nucleotides match TRBD2. J gave up 2 bases and V 3 bases, and 9 bases lay outside the gene matches. The CDR3 runs to 17 residues. This CDR3 reads CASSFGSLGLAYNEQFF. DNA for the CDR3: TGTGCCAGCAGTTTTGGGTCTCTGGGACTAGCCTACAATGAGCAGTTCTTC.

This clonotype was picked up many times. The chain combines TRBV6-1 with TRBJ2-1; 8 bases map to TRBD1. The CDR3 has 14 amino acids. Germline CDR1 and CDR2: MNHNS and SASEGT. V dropped 4 bases and J dropped 4; count of bases not matched to a gene: 3. CDR3 protein: CASSGRTGYNEQFF. The CDR3 DNA is TGTGCCAGCAGTGGGCGGACAGGGTACAATGAGCAGTTCTTC.

This clonotype was picked up many times. The J gene is TRBJ2-1, the V gene TRBV5-8, with 7 nucleotides matching TRBD1. Trimming took 3 bases from V and 6 from J; bases not matched to a gene: 0. The CDR3 is 12 amino acids. Germline-derived CDR1 and CDR2 are SGHTS and YDEGEE. CDR3 in DNA: TGTGCCAGCAGCTGGACAGGCAATGAGCAGTTCTTC. It translates to CASSWTGNEQFF.